The rows below give T cell receptor beta chains drawn from one sample of a study of cytomegalovirus exposure and HLA in healthy donors. This table comes from immunoSEQ multiplex PCR, and its TCRdb copy is limited to in-frame clones, with some not included. The table has 85,000 to 90,000 clones, about 76% seen once. Sequencing input: PBMCs. The receptors stem from a man aged 25 to 45 in good health and CMV-seropositive. CDR3s leave out the opening cysteine and the closing phenylalanine or tryptophan. D genes are given only for firm matches.

v_call	d_call	cdr3_aa
TRBV5-1	TRBD1	ASSSLPGQGALYGYT
TRBV13	-	ASSLVTEGPYTGELF
TRBV10-3	-	AISAGTSYGYT
TRBV30	-	AWSVGTAGETQY
TRBV1	-	TSSQSQRGTETQY
TRBV4-1	TRBD1	ASSQGTGVDTIY
TRBV5-1	TRBD1	ASSSLTTGGSLIYGYT
TRBV27	-	ASSLVLGAGGYT
TRBV28	-	ASSRAGVGPLH
TRBV18	-	ASSPSYTANEQF
TRBV6-6	-	ASSEGGRVYGYT
TRBV10-3	-	AISERDKPNEQF
TRBV27	TRBD1	ASSRDRVRGYT
TRBV9	-	ASSVDRGFGNTIY
TRBV6-1	-	ASLYAYEQY
TRBV25-1	TRBD2	ASSPPSRGGSYNEQF
TRBV9	-	ASSVGTSTDTQY
TRBV6-5	TRBD2	ASSYWASGNTGELF
TRBV6-1	-	ASKADSIPYNEQF
TRBV19	TRBD1	ASSTQRTGLNSPLH
TRBV6-5	-	ASRVGGEISYEQY
TRBV5-1	-	ASSDTAGGNTIY
TRBV6-5	TRBD1	ASSFQGDNQPQH
TRBV9	TRBD2	ASSADPGGGLSYEQY
TRBV11-2	TRBD1	ASSLARQGARETQY
TRBV7-9	TRBD2	SSSLAGLDGRNTGELF
TRBV19	TRBD1	ASRSDRGHNSPLH
TRBV5-5	-	ASSLEWGAGSTGELF
TRBV4-3	-	ASSQGPGQPQH
TRBV7-9	-	ASSLGVSGADTQY
TRBV28	-	ASSQHGVNEKLF
TRBV5-5	TRBD1	ASRGQAQETQY
TRBV11-3	TRBD2	ASSSGLAGGPSRDTQY
TRBV7-3	-	ASSLSPGTTGELF
TRBV30	TRBD1	AWSPEADRVNQPH
TRBV6-1	-	ASTIWYEQY
TRBV11-3	TRBD2	ASSLGDGGAGNTQY
TRBV19	TRBD1	ASIGQGRADTEAF
TRBV5-1	-	ASSGAGTPSYEQY
TRBV5-1	-	ASSLFPQGNTFYEQY
TRBV6-5	TRBD1	ASSPGQGAYEQY
TRBV28	-	ASSGNQPQH
TRBV6-4	-	ASSEWGAF
TRBV6-6	-	ASNRRFQETQY
TRBV18	-	ASSSFGGVYEQY
TRBV6-6	-	ASTETTSPDTQY
TRBV19	-	ASTGPRGRGDEKLF
TRBV29-1	-	SVTRTTYEQY
TRBV19	TRBD2	ASSIFGGSTDTQY
TRBV6-5	TRBD1	ASSYRGTGADGYT
TRBV11-2	-	ASSPEPGQGEKLF
TRBV25-1	-	ASSDSYAVSEKLF
TRBV4-2	-	ASSRTGFEEYGYT
TRBV18	TRBD1	ASSPTGEENTEAF
TRBV7-9	-	SSSFGQLNQPQH
TRBV11-1	TRBD2	ASSLGPSGGANEQF
TRBV14	-	ASSQVPGEKLF
TRBV2	-	ASSDFRVGTQY
TRBV2	TRBD1	ASSSGQGITGELF
TRBV19	TRBD1	ASSGAGTGVTEAF